These 9 T cell receptor beta chains came from one sample sequenced in a study of blood T cell repertoires in COVID-19. Method: immunoSEQ multiplex PCR; TCRdb's copy keeps in-frame clones and lacks some. The table shows about 360,000 clones, with roughly 86% occurring only once. The specimen was PBMCs or T cells enriched from blood (not recorded which). The receptors were sampled from a woman between 40 and 50 years old with acute COVID-19.

This chain joins TRBV6-4 and TRBJ2-7; weak D call: TRBD1 (6 bases). With 6 bases removed from V and 1 base from J, the gap between germline ends came to 10 bases. Germline lookup yields CDR1 MRHNA and CDR2 SNTAGT. The CDR3 is made up of 13 amino acids. The CDR3 nucleotides are TGTGCCAGCAGGCACAGGGTTTCCTACGAGCAGTACTTC. Its protein is CASRHRVSYEQYF.

V and J are TRBV19 and TRBJ1-2; D is perhaps TRBD1 (5 bases). Germline CDR1 is LNHDA and CDR2 is SQIVND (reference sequence). Trimming removed 3 bases from V and 2 bases from J, with 19 bases in between. The CDR3 contains 17 residues. The CDR3 region has the DNA TGTGCCAGTAGTATTTTTTCTTCGGCAGGGAGGAACTATGGCTACACCTTC. Encoded protein: CASSIFSSAGRNYGYTF.

A few counts support this clone. Other DNA sequences in this sample translate to the same CDR3. The V call is TRBV7-2, the J call TRBJ2-6, with D perhaps matching TRBD1 (6 bases). Deletions cut 3 bases from V and 0 bases from J, with 6 bases between. The length of the CDR3 is 15 residues. The germline gives CDR1 SGHTA, CDR2 FQGNSA. The CDR3 DNA is TGTGCCAGCAGCTTCAGGGGCTCTGGGGCCAACGTCCTGACTTTC. It specifies CASSFRGSGANVLTF.

The gene calls are TRBV2 and TRBJ1-5; 7 nucleotides align to TRBD1. CDR1 is SNHLY and CDR2 is FYNNEI in the germline V gene. The CDR3 consists of 14 residues. V lost 8 bases, J lost 4 bases, and 8 bases stayed unmatched. CDR3 in amino acids: CASGKGQQNQPQHF. CDR3 coding DNA: TGTGCCAGCGGGAAGGGACAGCAAAATCAGCCCCAGCATTTT.

The chain links TRBV12-5 to TRBJ1-1; 8 positions agree with TRBD1. This CDR3 contains 13 residues. J gave up 12 bases and V 7 bases, and 13 bases lay outside the gene matches. From germline, CDR1 is LGHNT and CDR2 FRNRAP. Here the CDR3 DNA reads TGTGCTAGTGTGATTAGGGCAGGGGGCGCGACTTTCTTT. It is translated as CASVIRAGGATFF. The whole variable domain, filled in from reference TRBV12-5 and TRBJ1-1, reads DARVTQTPRHKVTEMGQEVTMRCQPILGHNTVFWYRQTMMQGLELLAYFRNRAPLDDSGMPKDRFSAEMPDATLATLKIQPSEPRDSAVYFCASVIRAGGATFFGQGTRLTVV.

This rearrangement joins TRBV9 to TRBJ2-3, with a tentative D call TRBD2 (5 bases). The V end lost 7 bases, the J end lost 4 bases, and 10 bases lay between the germline ends. Germline V CDR1 and CDR2: SGDLS, YYNGEE. This CDR3 spans 12 amino acids. The CDR3 is CASGGGSDTQYF. The CDR3 coding sequence is TGTGCCAGCGGAGGAGGATCAGATACGCAGTATTTT.

Written as DNA, the CDR3 is TGTGCCAGCAGCAAAGGAAGCCGGGGGGCAGGCGAAGCTTTCTTT. Translating it yields CASSKGSRGAGEAFF. The chain carries TRBV21-1 and TRBJ1-1. TRBV21-1 is a pseudogene segment. The CDR3 covers 15 residues.

This clone was counted a few times. The chain couples TRBV6-5 to TRBJ1-5, with 7 bases fitting TRBD1. Germline V gives CDR1 MNHEY, CDR2 SVGAGI. J gave up 6 bases and V 5 bases, and 7 bases lay outside the gene matches. CDR3 length: 14 amino acids. The CDR3 sequence: CASSLTGVAQPQHF. The CDR3, as DNA: TGTGCCAGCAGTCTCACAGGGGTCGCTCAGCCCCAGCATTTT.

This sequence joins TRBV12-5 and TRBJ1-5; a weak D match, TRBD1 (5 bases). Germline V gene sequence: CDR1 LGHNT, CDR2 FRNRAP. Between the trimmed V and J ends, which lost 4 bases and 1 base, there was a span of 17 bases. This CDR3 has 17 amino acids. The chain's CDR3 is CASGSRGTGTSNQPQHF. Written as DNA, the CDR3 is TGTGCTAGTGGTTCCCGGGGGACGGGGACGAGCAATCAGCCCCAGCATTTT.